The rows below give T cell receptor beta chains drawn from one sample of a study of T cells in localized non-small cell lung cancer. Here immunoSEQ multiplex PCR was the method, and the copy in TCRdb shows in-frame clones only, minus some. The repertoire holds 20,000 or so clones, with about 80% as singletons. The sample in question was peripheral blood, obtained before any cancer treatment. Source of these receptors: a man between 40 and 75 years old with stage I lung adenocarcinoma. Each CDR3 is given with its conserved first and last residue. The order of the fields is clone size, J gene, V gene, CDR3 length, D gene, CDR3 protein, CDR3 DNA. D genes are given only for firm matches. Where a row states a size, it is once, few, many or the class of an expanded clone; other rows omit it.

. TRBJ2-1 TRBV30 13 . CAFSSDYPNEQFF TGTGCCTTCTCCTCTGACTATCCCAATGAGCAGTTCTTC
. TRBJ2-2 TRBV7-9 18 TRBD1 CASSWPNVGQGLSGELFF TGTGCCAGCAGCTGGCCGAACGTGGGACAGGGGCTCTCCGGGGAGCTGTTTTTT
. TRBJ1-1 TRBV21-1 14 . CASSKEGQGTEAFF TGTGCCAGCAGCAAAGAGGGACAGGGCACTGAAGCTTTCTTT
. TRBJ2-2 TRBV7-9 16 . CASSLPAGRGVGELFF TGTGCCAGCAGCCTACCGGCTGGACGTGGGGTCGGGGAGCTGTTTTTT
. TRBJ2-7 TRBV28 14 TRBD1 CASSLSGGGYEQYF TGTGCCAGCAGTCTGTCAGGGGGTGGCTACGAGCAGTACTTC
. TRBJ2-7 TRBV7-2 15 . CASSSAGTEAYEQYF TGTGCCAGCAGCTCCGCCGGGACGGAGGCCTACGAGCAGTACTTC
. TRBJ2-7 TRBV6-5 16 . CASSYSGRSGSYEQYF TGTGCCAGCAGTTACAGCGGCAGGAGCGGCTCCTACGAGCAGTACTTC
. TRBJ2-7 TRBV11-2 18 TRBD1 CASSLVGSPGQGSREQYF TGTGCCAGCAGCTTAGTAGGGTCTCCGGGACAGGGATCGAGGGAGCAGTACTTC
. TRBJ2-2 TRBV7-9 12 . CASSPSMGELFF TGTGCCAGCAGCCCTTCTATGGGGGAGCTGTTTTTT
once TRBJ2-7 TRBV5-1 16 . CASSPMTPSILYEQYF TGCGCCAGCAGCCCCATGACACCATCGATCCTCTACGAGCAGTACTTC